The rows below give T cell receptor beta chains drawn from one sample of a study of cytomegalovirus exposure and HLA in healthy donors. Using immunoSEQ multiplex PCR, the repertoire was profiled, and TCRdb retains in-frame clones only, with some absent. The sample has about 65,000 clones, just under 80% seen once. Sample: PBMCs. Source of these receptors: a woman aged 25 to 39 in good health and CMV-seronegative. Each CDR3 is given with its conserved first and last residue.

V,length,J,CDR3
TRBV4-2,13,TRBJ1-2,CASSQESGVGYTF
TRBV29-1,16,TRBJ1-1,CSVEDRSTGENTEAFF
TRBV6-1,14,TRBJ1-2,CASSYGYRDGGYTF
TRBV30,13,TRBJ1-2,CAWSPHSDNGYTF
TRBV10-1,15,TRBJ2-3,CASRVAGGDRNTQYF
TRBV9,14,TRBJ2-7,CASSVGSGGNEQYF
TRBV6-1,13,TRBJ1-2,CASSEIYVSGYTF
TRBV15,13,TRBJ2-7,CATSNRLPYEQYF
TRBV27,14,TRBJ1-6,CASSSDNLGSPLHF
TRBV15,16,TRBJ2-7,CATSNRLTGVSYEQYF
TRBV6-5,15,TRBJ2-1,CASSYHHRGYNEQFF
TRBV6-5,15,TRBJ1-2,CASSYSTGGGYGYTF
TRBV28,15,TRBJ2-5,CASSTWDRVGETQYF
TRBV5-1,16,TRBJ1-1,CASSLVLATGEPEAFF
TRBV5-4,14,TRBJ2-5,CASSFTSGEETQYF
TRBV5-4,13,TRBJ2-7,CASSSRHGDEQYF
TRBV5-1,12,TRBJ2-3,CASSLDRDTQYF
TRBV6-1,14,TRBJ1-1,CASSFGTMNTEAFF
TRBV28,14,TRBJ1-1,CASSFIGEGTEAFF
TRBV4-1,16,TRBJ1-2,CASSQTPTRAIYGYTF
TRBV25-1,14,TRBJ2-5,CASFYSGEPETQYF
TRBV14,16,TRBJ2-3,CASSRRLAGVTDTQYF
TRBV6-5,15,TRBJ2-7,CASSYSTSGTYEQYF
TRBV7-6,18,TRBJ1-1,CASSSSPVGTGQNTEAFF
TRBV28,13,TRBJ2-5,CASSSGQQETQYF
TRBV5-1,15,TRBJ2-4,CASRGTGTGENIQYF
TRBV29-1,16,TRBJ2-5,CSVSGLAGGRGETQYF
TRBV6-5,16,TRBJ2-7,CASSYSTSGRTYEQYF
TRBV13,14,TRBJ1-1,CASSTSRPRTEAFF
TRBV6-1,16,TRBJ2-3,CASSELAGVGADTQYF
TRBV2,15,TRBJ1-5,CASSESGYSNQPQHF
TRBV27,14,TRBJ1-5,CASSTTGGLGAQHF
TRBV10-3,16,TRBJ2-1,CAIREDRGRKDNEQFF
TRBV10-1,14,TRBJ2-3,CASSEGGWADTQYF
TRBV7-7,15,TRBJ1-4,CASSLRGTTNEKLFF
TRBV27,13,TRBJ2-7,CASSRDRTYEQYF
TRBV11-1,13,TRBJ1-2,CASSLEGNYGYTF
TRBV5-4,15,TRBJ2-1,CASSLFAGVYNEQFF
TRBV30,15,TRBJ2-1,CAWRPGQAPYNEQFF
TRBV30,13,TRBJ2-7,CAWSEGWRPEQYF
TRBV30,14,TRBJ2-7,CAWSPGTGAYEQYF
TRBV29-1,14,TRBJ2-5,CSAPTSGSGGTQYF
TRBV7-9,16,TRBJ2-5,CASSSSGGARRATQYF
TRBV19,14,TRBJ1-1,CASSIDRSNTEAFF
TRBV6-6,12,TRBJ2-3,CASRSTTDTQYF
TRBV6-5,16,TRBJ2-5,CASSYSPSGVQETQYF
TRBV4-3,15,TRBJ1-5,CASSQDGGAHQPQHF
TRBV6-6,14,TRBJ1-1,CASSLGQERTEAFF
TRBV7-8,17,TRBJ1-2,CASSLEVNLGVHYGYTF
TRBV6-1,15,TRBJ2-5,CASSELTGEQETQYF
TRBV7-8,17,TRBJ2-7,CASSYREGQGVFYEQYF
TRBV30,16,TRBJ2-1,CAWSATDSWSYNEQFF
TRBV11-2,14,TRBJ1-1,CASSLDRSGTEAFF
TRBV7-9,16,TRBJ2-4,CASSLDGGKTKNIQYF
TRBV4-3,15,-,CASSQGTGGGYEQYF